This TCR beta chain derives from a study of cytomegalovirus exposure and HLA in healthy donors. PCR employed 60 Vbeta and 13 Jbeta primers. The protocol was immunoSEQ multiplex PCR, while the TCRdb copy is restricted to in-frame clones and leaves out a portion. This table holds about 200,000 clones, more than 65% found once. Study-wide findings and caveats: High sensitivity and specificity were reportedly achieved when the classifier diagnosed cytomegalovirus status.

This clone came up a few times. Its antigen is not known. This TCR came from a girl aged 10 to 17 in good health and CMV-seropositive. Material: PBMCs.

CDR3 sequence: CASSVGYNEQFF. CDR3 sequence (DNA): TGTGCCAGCAGCGTCGGTTACAATGAGCAGTTCTTC. This sequence joins TRBV9 and TRBJ2-1; no clear D gene. This CDR3 has 12 residues. The V end lost 2 bases, the J end lost 4 bases, and 4 bases lay between the germline ends. Germline V lookup: CDR1 SGDLS, CDR2 YYNGEE.